This is a list of T cell receptor beta chains from one sample in a study of cytomegalovirus exposure and HLA in healthy donors. The repertoire was sequenced with immunoSEQ multiplex PCR; TCRdb's copy has only in-frame clones and lacks some. The record lists more than 140,000 clones, of which the ten most abundant hold 2.2%. Material: PBMCs. These receptor sequences come from a young woman in good health and CMV-seronegative. Each CDR3 is given with its conserved first and last residue. A D gene is named only where the DNA matches it firmly.

j_call	cdr3_length	v_call	d_call	cdr3_aa	cdr3_nt
TRBJ1-2	13	TRBV2	NA	CASRGRAGVGYTF	TGTGCCAGCAGAGGGAGGGCAGGAGTGGGCTACACCTTC
TRBJ2-6	13	TRBV9	NA	CASSSRQANVLTF	TGTGCCAGCAGCTCGCGACAGGCCAACGTCCTGACTTTC
TRBJ2-7	12	TRBV19	NA	CASSTVPYEQYF	TGTGCCAGTAGCACGGTTCCCTACGAGCAGTACTTC
TRBJ2-5	12	TRBV13	NA	CASSFSAQTQYF	TGTGCCAGCAGCTTTAGCGCACAGACCCAGTACTTC
TRBJ1-2	12	TRBV30	NA	CASQRGAYGYTF	TGTGCCTCACAGCGGGGGGCCTATGGCTACACCTTC
TRBJ2-4	14	TRBV28	TRBD1	CASSLMRGLNIQYF	TGTGCCAGCAGTTTAATGAGGGGGCTAAACATTCAGTACTTC
TRBJ2-3	13	TRBV2	NA	CASSEDSTDTQYF	TGTGCCAGCAGTGAGGACTCCACAGATACGCAGTATTTT
TRBJ1-1	14	TRBV30	TRBD1	CAWSLQGGVTEAFF	TGTGCCTGGAGCCTCCAGGGGGGCGTCACTGAAGCTTTCTTT
TRBJ2-2	19	TRBV7-8	TRBD2	CASSPRETIAGGDTGELFF	TGTGCCAGCAGCCCGAGGGAAACTATAGCGGGAGGAGACACCGGGGAGCTGTTTTTT
TRBJ1-3	13	TRBV5-1	NA	CASSFEGGNTIYF	TGCGCCAGCAGCTTCGAGGGAGGAAACACCATATATTTT
TRBJ1-6	14	TRBV6-6	NA	CASSYDRIHSPLHF	TGTGCCAGCAGTTATGACAGAATCCATTCACCCCTCCACTTT
TRBJ1-6	18	TRBV5-1	NA	CASSRLGADVSYNSPLHF	TGCGCCAGCAGCCGATTGGGGGCGGATGTTTCCTATAATTCACCCCTCCACTTT
TRBJ1-2	12	TRBV25-1	NA	CARDEGARGYTF	TGTGCCCGCGACGAGGGCGCTAGAGGCTACACCTTC
TRBJ1-6	15	TRBV5-1	TRBD1	CASSLEGQGNSPLHF	TGCGCCAGCAGCTTGGAAGGACAGGGGAATTCACCCCTCCACTTT
TRBJ2-2	16	TRBV7-9	TRBD1	CASSLGDRGLAGELFF	TGTGCCAGCAGCTTAGGGGACAGGGGGCTGGCCGGGGAGCTGTTTTTT
TRBJ2-1	12	TRBV13	NA	CASSSLGLEQFF	TGTGCCAGCAGCTCCCTTGGGCTTGAGCAGTTCTTC
TRBJ2-1	16	TRBV2	TRBD2	CASSRGLAEYYNEQFF	TGTGCCAGCAGTCGGGGACTAGCGGAATACTACAATGAGCAGTTCTTC
TRBJ2-3	15	TRBV11-3	TRBD2	CASSLSTSGTDTQYF	TGTGCCAGCAGCTTATCGACTAGCGGAACAGATACGCAGTATTTT
TRBJ2-1	14	TRBV2	NA	CASTGLYSYNEQFF	TGTGCCAGCACTGGACTGTACTCCTACAATGAGCAGTTCTTC
TRBJ2-1	15	TRBV6-4	TRBD2	CASSLAGGGSDEQFF	TGTGCCAGCAGTCTAGCGGGAGGGGGGTCCGATGAGCAGTTCTTC
TRBJ1-1	14	TRBV7-9	TRBD1	CASSVPGQGRGAFF	TGTGCCAGCAGCGTTCCGGGACAGGGGAGGGGAGCTTTCTTT
TRBJ2-7	13	TRBV5-6	NA	CASSLGSGYEQYF	TGTGCCAGCAGCTTGGGATCAGGATACGAGCAGTACTTC
TRBJ2-1	15	TRBV13	NA	CASSLGSTGANEQFF	TGTGCCAGCAGCTTAGGCTCTACGGGAGCGAATGAGCAGTTCTTC
TRBJ2-4	17	TRBV6-4	TRBD1	CASSDPTGVLAKNIQYF	TGTGCCAGCAGTGACCCGACAGGGGTGTTAGCCAAAAACATTCAGTACTTC
TRBJ2-7	13	TRBV6-1	TRBD2	CASVTSGRYEQYF	TGTGCCAGCGTGACTAGCGGGAGATACGAGCAGTACTTC
TRBJ2-3	17	TRBV30	TRBD2	CAWSKSGLADVRNTQYF	TGTGCCTGGAGCAAGTCGGGACTAGCGGACGTAAGGAATACGCAGTATTTT
TRBJ1-4	15	TRBV29-1	NA	CSAAMAASVNEKLFF	TGCAGCGCCGCAATGGCGGCGTCGGTTAATGAAAAACTGTTTTTT
TRBJ2-5	13	TRBV5-1	NA	CASRDYQKETQYF	TGCGCCAGCAGGGACTACCAGAAAGAGACCCAGTACTTC
TRBJ2-5	19	TRBV11-2	TRBD2	CASSLDRGGASGSGETQYF	TGTGCCAGCAGCTTAGATCGGGGGGGGGCTAGCGGGAGCGGCGAGACCCAGTACTTC
TRBJ1-2	17	TRBV27	TRBD1	CASSPTGGLALGYGYTF	TGTGCCAGCAGTCCGACAGGGGGTCTTGCGCTAGGCTATGGCTACACCTTC
TRBJ2-5	17	TRBV4-3	TRBD2	CASSQETGLAGEETQYF	TGCGCCAGCAGCCAAGAAACGGGACTAGCGGGTGAAGAGACCCAGTACTTC
TRBJ2-1	15	TRBV9	TRBD2	CASSYRSAGVSEQFF	TGTGCCAGCAGCTACCGTTCAGCGGGAGTGAGTGAGCAGTTCTTC